These 4 T cell receptor beta chains came from one sample sequenced in a study of Ad26.COV2.S vaccination and SARS-CoV-2 variants. Treatment of the sample: some 20 received Ad26.COV2.S at low or high dose, single or two shots; 5 received placebo; per-sample allocation not given. Repertoires come from day 63 after the first vaccine or placebo injection. Clones were read by immunoSEQ multiplex PCR, and TCRdb kept only the in-frame ones, dropping some. Found here are 200,000 to 300,000 clones, 70% to 90% of them singletons; the top ten hold just under 3%. The source was peripheral blood, collected in a trial of Ad26.COV2.S vaccine versus placebo. These receptors originate from a person between 18 and 60 years old who received the Ad26.COV2.S COVID-19 vaccine or a placebo.

The V and J genes are TRBV7-2 and TRBJ1-1; a possible D gene is TRBD1 (5 bases). Germline CDR1 reads SGHTA; CDR2 reads FQGNSA. The germline V and J ends were trimmed by 5 bases and 3 bases, with 10 bases remaining between them. The CDR3 is 13 residues long. The CDR3 coding sequence is TGTGCCAGCAGCCTCCAGGGATACACTGAAGCTTTCTTT. Residues: CASSLQGYTEAFF.

This clone appeared a few times. Other DNA sequences of this sample code for an identical CDR3. This sequence joins TRBV6-4 and TRBJ2-2, with D maybe TRBD2 (5 bases). The germline gives CDR1 MRHNA, CDR2 SNTAGT. This CDR3 region has 13 residues. V was shortened by 3 bases and J by 3 bases, with 5 bases between the two germline ends. The CDR3 spells CASSERDTGELFF. The DNA for the CDR3 is TGTGCCAGCAGTGAGAGGGACACCGGGGAGCTGTTTTTT.

V and J are TRBV2 and TRBJ2-4; 7 bases align to TRBD2. J was trimmed by 0 bases and V by 8 bases; bases with no gene match: 4. This CDR3 region has 14 residues. Germline V gene sequence: CDR1 SNHLY, CDR2 FYNNEI. CDR3 in amino acids: CASGGEIAKNIQYF. As DNA, the CDR3 is TGTGCCAGCGGGGGGGAGATAGCCAAAAACATTCAGTACTTC.

V usage is TRBV12-3 or TRBV12-4 and J usage is TRBJ1-6, with D hard to call. V shed 6 bases and J shed 10 bases, with 13 bases lying between them. The CDR3 contains 13 residues. Here the CDR3 reads CASSSTSRSPLHF. CDR3 DNA sequence: TGTGCCAGCAGCTCCACTTCGCGGTCACCCCTCCACTTT.